The 3 T cell receptor beta chains below come from one sample, sequenced in a study of shared clonotypes between healthy human individuals. The assay was immunoSEQ multiplex PCR, and TCRdb's table has in-frame clones only and misses some. The table shows about 2.3 million clones, with 80% to 95% occurring only once. Sequencing was carried out using naive CD4+ T cells from PBMCs. Subset denoted: CD45RA+ positively selected. The source of these receptors is a man younger than 30 in good health. Some clones in this sample may be carry-over from other donors' samples.

The CDR3 is CASSWGPVDEQFF. The CDR3 nucleotides read TGCGCCAGCAGCTGGGGCCCCGTGGATGAGCAGTTCTTC. The rearrangement uses TRBV5-1 and TRBJ2-1, with D maybe TRBD1 (5 bases). Trimming took off 3 bases at V and 8 bases at J, with 12 bases between the two ends. The CDR3 loop spans 13 amino acids. CDR1 is SGHRS, CDR2 YFSETQ, per germline.

The chain couples TRBV7-3 to TRBJ2-1; 9 nucleotides line up with TRBD1. The J segment lost 8 bases and the V segment lost 5 bases, leaving 7 bases of the junction unmatched. CDR3 length: 14 residues. CDR1 is SGHTA, CDR2 FQGTGA, per germline. DNA for the CDR3: TGTGCCAGCAGCCACAGGGGGCTTTTCGATGAGCAGTTCTTC. This gives the protein CASSHRGLFDEQFF.

The chain recombines TRBV7-9 with TRBJ2-7; 7 nucleotides agree with TRBD1. CDR1 and CDR2 from the germline V gene are SEHNR and FQNEAQ (reference sequence). Trimming cost V 5 bases and J 3 bases; bases outside gene matches: 13. This CDR3 has 16 amino acids. The CDR3 DNA follows: TGTGCCAGCAGCACATCCTCCCCGGGACAGCTCTACGAGCAGTACTTC. Encoded protein: CASSTSSPGQLYEQYF.